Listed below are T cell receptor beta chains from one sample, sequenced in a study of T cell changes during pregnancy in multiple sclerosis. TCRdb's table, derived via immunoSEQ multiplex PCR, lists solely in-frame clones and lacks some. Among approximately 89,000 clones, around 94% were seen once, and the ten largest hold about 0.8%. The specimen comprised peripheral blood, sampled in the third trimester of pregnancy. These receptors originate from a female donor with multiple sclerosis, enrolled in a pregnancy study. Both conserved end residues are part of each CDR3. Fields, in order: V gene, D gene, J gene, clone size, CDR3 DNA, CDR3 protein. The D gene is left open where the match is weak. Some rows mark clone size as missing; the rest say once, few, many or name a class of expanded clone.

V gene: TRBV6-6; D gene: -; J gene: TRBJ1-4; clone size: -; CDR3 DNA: TGTGCCAGCAGTTCGAGAAGTGCGGATGAAAAACTGTTTTTT; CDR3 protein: CASSSRSADEKLFF
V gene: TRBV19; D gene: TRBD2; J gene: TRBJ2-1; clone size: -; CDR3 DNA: TGTGCCAGTAGTATAGCGGGAGGCTCCTACAATGAGCAGTTCTTC; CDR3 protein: CASSIAGGSYNEQFF
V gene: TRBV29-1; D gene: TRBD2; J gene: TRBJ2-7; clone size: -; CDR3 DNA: TGCAGCGTTGTTGGCGGGGGTGAGCCCTACGAGCAGTACTTC; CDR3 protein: CSVVGGGEPYEQYF
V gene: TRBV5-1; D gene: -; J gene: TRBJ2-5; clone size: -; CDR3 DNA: TGCGCCAGCAGCCCGGACAGTGACCAAGAGACCCAGTACTTC; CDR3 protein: CASSPDSDQETQYF
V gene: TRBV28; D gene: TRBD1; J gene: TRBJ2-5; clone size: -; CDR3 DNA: TGTGCCAGCAGCGACCCGGACAGGTACCAAGAGACCCAGTACTTC; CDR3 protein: CASSDPDRYQETQYF
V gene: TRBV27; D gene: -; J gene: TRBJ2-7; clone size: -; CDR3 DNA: TGTGCCAGCAGCTGGAGGGGGCTATACGAGCAGTACTTC; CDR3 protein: CASSWRGLYEQYF
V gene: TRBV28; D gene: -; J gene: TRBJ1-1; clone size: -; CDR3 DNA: TGTGCCAGCAGACCAGAACTGAACACTGAAGCTTTCTTT; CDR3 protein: CASRPELNTEAFF
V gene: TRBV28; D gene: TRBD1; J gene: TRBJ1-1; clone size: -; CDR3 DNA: TGTGCCAGCAGCCCCTCCGGGACAGCGAACACTGAAGCTTTCTTT; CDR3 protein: CASSPSGTANTEAFF
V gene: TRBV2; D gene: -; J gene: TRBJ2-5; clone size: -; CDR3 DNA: TGTGCCAGCAGAGTCCAGGGAACCTGGGGGACCCAGTACTTC; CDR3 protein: CASRVQGTWGTQYF
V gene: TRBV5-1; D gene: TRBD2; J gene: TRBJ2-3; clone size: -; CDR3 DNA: TGCGCCAGCAGCTTGGACCTAGCGGGGAACACAGATACGCAGTATTTT; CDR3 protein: CASSLDLAGNTDTQYF
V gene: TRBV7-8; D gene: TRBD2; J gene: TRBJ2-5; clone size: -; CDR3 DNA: TGTGCCAGCAGCGAAGTGGGACTAGTGTCAGAGACCCAGTACTTC; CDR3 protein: CASSEVGLVSETQYF
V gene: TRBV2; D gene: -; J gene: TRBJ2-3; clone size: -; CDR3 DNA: TGTGCCAGCAGTGGGGGTGGCGGGACTAGCACAGATACGCAGTATTTT; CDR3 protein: CASSGGGGTSTDTQYF
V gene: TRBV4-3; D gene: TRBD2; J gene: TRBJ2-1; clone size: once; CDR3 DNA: TGCGCCAGCAGCCAAGACGGTAGCGGGAGCTCCTACAATGAGCAGTTCTTC; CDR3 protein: CASSQDGSGSSYNEQFF
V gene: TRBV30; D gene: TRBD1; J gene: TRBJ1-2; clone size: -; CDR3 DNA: TGTGCCTGGAGTGGGACAGGTGGAGGGTACGGCTACACCTTC; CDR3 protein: CAWSGTGGGYGYTF
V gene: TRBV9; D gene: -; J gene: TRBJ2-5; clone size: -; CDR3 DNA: TGTGCCAGCAGCGTAGCCCCGTCTGCGGAGACCCAGTACTTC; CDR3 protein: CASSVAPSAETQYF
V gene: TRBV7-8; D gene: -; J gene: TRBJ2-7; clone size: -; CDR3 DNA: TGTGCCAGCAGCGGGGGGTTGTCTAGCGAGCAGTACTTC; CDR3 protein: CASSGGLSSEQYF
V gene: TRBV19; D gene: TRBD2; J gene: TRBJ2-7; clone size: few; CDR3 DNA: TGTGCCAGTAGTCGGACTAGTAAGGGGTACGAGCAGTACTTC; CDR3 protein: CASSRTSKGYEQYF
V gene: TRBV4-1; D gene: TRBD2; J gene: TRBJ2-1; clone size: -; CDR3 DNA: TGCGCCAGCAGCCAATACCCCGGGACTAGCGGCTCCTACAATGAGCAGTTCTTC; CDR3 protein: CASSQYPGTSGSYNEQFF
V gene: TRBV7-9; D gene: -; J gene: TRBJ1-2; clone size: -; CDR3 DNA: TGTGCCAGCAGCTTAGCGATGGAGCGCACCTACTATGGCTACACCTTC; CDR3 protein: CASSLAMERTYYGYTF
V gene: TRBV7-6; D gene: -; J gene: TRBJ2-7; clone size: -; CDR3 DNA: TGTGCCAGCAGCTTAGGCTTTCTATACGAGCAGTACTTC; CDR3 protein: CASSLGFLYEQYF
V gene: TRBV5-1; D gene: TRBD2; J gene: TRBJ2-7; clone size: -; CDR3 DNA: TGCGCCAGCAGCTGGGGAGCCGGGACTAGCAGGCCCTTGGAGCAGTACTTC; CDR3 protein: CASSWGAGTSRPLEQYF
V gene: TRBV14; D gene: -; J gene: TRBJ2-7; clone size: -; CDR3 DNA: TGTGCCAGCAGCCAGGCGGGTCGTACTTCCTACGAGCAGTACTTC; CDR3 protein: CASSQAGRTSYEQYF
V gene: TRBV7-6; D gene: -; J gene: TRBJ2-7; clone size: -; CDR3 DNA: TGTGCCAGCAGCAGTCATCGGGGCGAGCAGTACTTC; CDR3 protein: CASSSHRGEQYF
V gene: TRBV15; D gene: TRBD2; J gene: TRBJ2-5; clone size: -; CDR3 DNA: TGTGCCACCAGATTAGCGGGAGGCCCAGAGACCCAGTACTTC; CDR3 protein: CATRLAGGPETQYF
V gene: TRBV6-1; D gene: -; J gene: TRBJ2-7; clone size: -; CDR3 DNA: TGTGCCAGCGCGCTAGCGCCAAGCGAGCAGTACTTC; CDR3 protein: CASALAPSEQYF
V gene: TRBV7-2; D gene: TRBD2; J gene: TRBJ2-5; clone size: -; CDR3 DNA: TGTGCCAGCCGCGGGCTAGCGGGGCAATACCAAGAGACCCAGTACTTC; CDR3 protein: CASRGLAGQYQETQYF
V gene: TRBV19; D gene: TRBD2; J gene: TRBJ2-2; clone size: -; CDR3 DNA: TGTGCCAGTAGCCTGACTAGCGGGAGATCCGGGGAGCTGTTTTTT; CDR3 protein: CASSLTSGRSGELFF
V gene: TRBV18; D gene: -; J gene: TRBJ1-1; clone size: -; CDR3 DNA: TGTGCCAGCTCACCGGGCCAGAGGAGGGTCGACACTGAAGCTTTCTTT; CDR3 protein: CASSPGQRRVDTEAFF
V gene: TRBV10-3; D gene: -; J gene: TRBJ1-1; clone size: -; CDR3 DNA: TGTGCCATCAGTCCGAGGGGGAGTGACACTGAAGCTTTCTTT; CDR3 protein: CAISPRGSDTEAFF
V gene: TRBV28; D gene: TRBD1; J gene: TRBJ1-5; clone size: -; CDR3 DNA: TGTGCCAGCAGTGATCCCCCTCTAGGGACAGGGTATTTCCAGCCCCAGCATTTT; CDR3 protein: CASSDPPLGTGYFQPQHF
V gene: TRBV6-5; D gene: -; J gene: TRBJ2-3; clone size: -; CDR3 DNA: TGTGTCTCTGCCGGAGGCCTCACAGATACGCAGTATTTT; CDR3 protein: CVSAGGLTDTQYF
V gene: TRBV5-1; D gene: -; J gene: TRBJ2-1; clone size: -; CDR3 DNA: TGCGCCAGCAAAATAGGAGGACTGGGCGATGAGCAGTTCTTC; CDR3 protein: CASKIGGLGDEQFF
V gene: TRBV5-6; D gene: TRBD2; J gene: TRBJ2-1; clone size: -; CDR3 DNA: TGTGCCAGCAGCTTTGGACTAGCGTTCATTTTCGCGAATGAGCAGTTCTTC; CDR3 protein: CASSFGLAFIFANEQFF
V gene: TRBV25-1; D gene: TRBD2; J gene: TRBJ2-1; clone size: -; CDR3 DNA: TGTGCCAGCAGTGAATATAAACTAGCGGGAGGAGATGAGCAGTTCTTC; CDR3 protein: CASSEYKLAGGDEQFF
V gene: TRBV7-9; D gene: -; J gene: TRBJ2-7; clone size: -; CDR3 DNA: TGTGCCAGCAGCTTATCAGGGCTTTACGAGCAGTACTTC; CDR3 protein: CASSLSGLYEQYF
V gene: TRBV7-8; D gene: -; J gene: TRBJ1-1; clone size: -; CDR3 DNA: TGTGCCAGCAGCTTACCGGGGTGGAACACTGAAGCTTTCTTT; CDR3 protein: CASSLPGWNTEAFF
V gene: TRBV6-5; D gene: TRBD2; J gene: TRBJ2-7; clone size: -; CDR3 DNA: TGTGCCACCCGACTAGCGAGGTCCTACGAGCAGTACTTC; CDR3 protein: CATRLARSYEQYF
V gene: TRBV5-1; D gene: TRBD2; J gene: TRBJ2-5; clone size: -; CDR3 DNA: TGCGCCAGCAGCTTGATACTAGCGGGACCACAAGAGACCCAGTACTTC; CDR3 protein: CASSLILAGPQETQYF
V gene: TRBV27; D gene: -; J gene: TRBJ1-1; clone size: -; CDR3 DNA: TGTGCCAGCAGTTTAAGAGACAACATGAACACTGAAGCTTTCTTT; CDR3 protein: CASSLRDNMNTEAFF
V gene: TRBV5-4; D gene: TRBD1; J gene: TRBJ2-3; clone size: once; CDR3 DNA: TGTGCCAGCAGCCCACGGGACAGGGTCACAGATACGCAGTATTTT; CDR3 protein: CASSPRDRVTDTQYF
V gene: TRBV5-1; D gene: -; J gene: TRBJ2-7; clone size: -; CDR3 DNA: TGCGCCAGCAGCTTCGGGGGAGACGAGCAGTACTTC; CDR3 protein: CASSFGGDEQYF
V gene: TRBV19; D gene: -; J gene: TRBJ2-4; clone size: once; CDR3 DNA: TGTGCCAGTAGTATTCCAGGGTCCATTCAGTACTTC; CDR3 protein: CASSIPGSIQYF
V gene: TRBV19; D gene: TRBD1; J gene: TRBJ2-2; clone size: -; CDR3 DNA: TGTGCCAGTAGGAGATCGGGGACAGGGGGCAGTACCGGGGAGCTGTTTTTT; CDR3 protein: CASRRSGTGGSTGELFF
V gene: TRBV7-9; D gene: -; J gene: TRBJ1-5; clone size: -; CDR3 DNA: TGTGCCAGCAGCTTAGAAGCGCAAGGACAGCCCCAGCATTTT; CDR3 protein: CASSLEAQGQPQHF
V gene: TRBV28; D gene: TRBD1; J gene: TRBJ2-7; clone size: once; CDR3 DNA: TGTGCCAGCAGTTCGACAGGGACCTACGAGCAGTACTTC; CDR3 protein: CASSSTGTYEQYF
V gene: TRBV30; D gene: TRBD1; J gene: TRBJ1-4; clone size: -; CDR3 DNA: TGTGCCTGGAGTAACCACAGGGGAGAATTGTCTAATGAAAAACTGTTTTTT; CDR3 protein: CAWSNHRGELSNEKLFF
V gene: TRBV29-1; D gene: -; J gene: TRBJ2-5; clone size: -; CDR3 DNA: TGCAGCGTTGCCACAGGGAAAGAGACCCAGTACTTC; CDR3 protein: CSVATGKETQYF
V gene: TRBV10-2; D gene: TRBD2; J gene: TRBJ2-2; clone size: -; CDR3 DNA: TGCGCCAGCAGTGCCACTAGCGGAGCGAACACCGGGGAGCTGTTTTTT; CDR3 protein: CASSATSGANTGELFF
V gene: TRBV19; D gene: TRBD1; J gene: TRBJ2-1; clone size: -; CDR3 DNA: TGTGCCAGTAGTACCTACCGGGACAGGGCTTCCAATGAGCAGTTCTTC; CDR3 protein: CASSTYRDRASNEQFF
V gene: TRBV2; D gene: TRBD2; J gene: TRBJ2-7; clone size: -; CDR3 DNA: TGTGCCAGCACCGGGACTAGTCTCACCTACGAGCAGTACTTC; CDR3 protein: CASTGTSLTYEQYF
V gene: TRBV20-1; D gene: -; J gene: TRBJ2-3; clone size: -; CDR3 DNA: TGCAGTGCGCCGGAGGTAGATACGCAGTATTTT; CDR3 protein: CSAPEVDTQYF
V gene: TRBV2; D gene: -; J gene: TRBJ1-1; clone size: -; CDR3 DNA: TGTGCCAGCTCTCGTGAGTCAGGGCATACACCAGAAGCTTTCTTT; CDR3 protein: CASSRESGHTPEAFF